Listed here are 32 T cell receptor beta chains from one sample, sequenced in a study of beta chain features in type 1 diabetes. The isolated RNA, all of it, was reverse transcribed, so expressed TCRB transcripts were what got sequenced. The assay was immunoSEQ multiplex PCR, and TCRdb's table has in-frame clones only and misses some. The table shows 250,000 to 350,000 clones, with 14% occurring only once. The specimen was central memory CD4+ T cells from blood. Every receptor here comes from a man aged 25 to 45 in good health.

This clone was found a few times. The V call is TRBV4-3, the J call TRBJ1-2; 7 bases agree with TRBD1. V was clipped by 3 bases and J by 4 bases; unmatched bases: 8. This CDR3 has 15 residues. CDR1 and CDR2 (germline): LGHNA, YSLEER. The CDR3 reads CASSHSGTEAYGYTF. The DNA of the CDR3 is TGCGCCAGCAGCCACAGCGGGACAGAGGCCTATGGCTACACCTTC.

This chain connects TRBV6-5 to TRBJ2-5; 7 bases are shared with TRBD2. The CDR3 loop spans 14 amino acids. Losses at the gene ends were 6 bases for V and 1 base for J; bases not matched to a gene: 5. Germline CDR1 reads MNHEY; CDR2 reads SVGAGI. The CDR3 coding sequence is TGTGCCAGCAGCGCGCGGGGGTTCCAAGAGACCCAGTACTTC. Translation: CASSARGFQETQYF.

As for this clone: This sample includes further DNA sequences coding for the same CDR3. CDR3 residues: CASSYWANTGELFF. The CDR3 DNA sequence: TGTGCCAGCAGTTACTGGGCGAACACCGGGGAGCTGTTTTTT. V is TRBV6-5 and J is TRBJ2-2; no definite D call. This CDR3 region has 14 residues. Trimming pared 1 base from V and 0 bases from J, leaving 3 bases between. Germline lookup yields CDR1 MNHEY and CDR2 SVGAGI.

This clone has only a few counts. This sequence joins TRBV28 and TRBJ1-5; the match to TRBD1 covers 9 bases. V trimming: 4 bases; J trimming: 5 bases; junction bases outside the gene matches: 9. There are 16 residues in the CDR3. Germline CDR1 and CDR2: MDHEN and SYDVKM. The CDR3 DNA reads TGTGCCAGCAGTTCCGGTGCGGGACAGGGCTATCAGCCCCAGCATTTT. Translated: CASSSGAGQGYQPQHF.

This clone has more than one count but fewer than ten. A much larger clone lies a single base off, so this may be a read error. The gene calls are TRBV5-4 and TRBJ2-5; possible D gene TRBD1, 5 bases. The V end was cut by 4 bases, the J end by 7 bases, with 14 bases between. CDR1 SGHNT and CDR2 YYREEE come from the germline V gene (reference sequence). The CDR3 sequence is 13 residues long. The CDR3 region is CASSQGDSTTQYF. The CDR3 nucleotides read TGTGCCAGCAGCCAAGGGGATAGTACGACCCAGTACTTC.

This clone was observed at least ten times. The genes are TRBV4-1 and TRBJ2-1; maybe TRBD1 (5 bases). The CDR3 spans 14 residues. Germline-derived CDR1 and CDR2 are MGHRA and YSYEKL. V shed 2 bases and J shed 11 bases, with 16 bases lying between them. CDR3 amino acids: CASSQQDSEDKQFF. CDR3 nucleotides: TGCGCCAGCAGCCAACAAGACTCCGAGGACAAGCAGTTCTTC.

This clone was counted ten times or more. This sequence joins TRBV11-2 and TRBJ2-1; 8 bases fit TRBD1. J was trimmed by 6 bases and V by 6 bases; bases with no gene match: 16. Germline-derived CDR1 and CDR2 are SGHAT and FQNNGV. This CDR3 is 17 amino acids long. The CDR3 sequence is CASRPLTGTGESNEQFF. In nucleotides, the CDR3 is TGTGCCAGCAGGCCTCTCACCGGGACAGGAGAGAGCAATGAGCAGTTCTTC.

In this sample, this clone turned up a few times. CDR3 coding DNA: TGCGCCAGCAGCCCACAGGGGTCCTCCTACGAGCAGTACGTC. Its translation: CASSPQGSSYEQYV. The chain employs TRBV5-1 and TRBJ2-7; the match to TRBD1 covers 7 bases. CDR1 is SGHRS, CDR2 YFSETQ, per germline. V gave up 4 bases and J gave up 0 bases; unmatched junction bases: 4. The CDR3 runs 14 residues.

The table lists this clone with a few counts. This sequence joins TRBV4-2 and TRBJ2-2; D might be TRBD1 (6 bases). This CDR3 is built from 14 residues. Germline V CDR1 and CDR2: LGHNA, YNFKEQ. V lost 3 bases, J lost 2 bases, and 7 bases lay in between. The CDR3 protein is CASSQDSNTGELFF. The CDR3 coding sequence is TGTGCCAGCAGCCAGGACAGTAACACCGGGGAGCTGTTTTTT.

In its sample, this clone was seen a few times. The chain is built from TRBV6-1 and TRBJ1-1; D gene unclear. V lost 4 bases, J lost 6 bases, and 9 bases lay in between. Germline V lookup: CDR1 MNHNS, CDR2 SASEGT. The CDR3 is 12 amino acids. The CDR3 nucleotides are TGTGCCAGCAGTGCGAGGGAGGCTGAAGCTTTCTTT. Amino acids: CASSAREAEAFF.

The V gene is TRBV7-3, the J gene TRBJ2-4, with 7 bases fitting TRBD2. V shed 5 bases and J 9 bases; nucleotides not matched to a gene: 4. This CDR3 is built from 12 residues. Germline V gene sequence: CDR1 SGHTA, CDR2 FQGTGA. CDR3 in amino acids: CASSLTGGIQYF. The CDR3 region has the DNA TGTGCCAGCAGCCTGACGGGGGGCATTCAGTACTTC.

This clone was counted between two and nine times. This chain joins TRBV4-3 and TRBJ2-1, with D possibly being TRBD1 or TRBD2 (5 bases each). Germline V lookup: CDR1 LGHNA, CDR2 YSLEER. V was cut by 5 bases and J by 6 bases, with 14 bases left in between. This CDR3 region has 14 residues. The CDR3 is CASSMGPQGNEQFF. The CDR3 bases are TGCGCCAGCAGCATGGGACCCCAGGGCAATGAGCAGTTCTTC.

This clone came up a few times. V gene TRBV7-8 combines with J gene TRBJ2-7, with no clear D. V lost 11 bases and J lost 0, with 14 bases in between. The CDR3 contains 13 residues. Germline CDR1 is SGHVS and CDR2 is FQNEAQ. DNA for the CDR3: TGTGCCTCACGCCCAAGTAGCTCCTACGAGCAGTACTTC. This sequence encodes CASRPSSSYEQYF.

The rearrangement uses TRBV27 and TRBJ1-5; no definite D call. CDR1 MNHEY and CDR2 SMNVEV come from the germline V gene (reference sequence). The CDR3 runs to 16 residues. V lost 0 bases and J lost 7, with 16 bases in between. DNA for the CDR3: TGTGCCAGCAGTTTATCATTCGTTCTGGGTGGACAGCCCCAGCATTTT. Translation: CASSLSFVLGGQPQHF.

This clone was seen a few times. CDR3 nucleotides: TGTGCCAGCAGCGTATCATATAACACTGAAGCTTTCTTT. It yields the protein CASSVSYNTEAFF. The V call is TRBV7-8, the J call TRBJ1-1; D remains ambiguous. CDR1 SGHVS and CDR2 FQNEAQ come from the germline V gene. Trimming pared 5 bases from V and 2 bases from J, leaving 9 bases between. The CDR3 has 13 residues.

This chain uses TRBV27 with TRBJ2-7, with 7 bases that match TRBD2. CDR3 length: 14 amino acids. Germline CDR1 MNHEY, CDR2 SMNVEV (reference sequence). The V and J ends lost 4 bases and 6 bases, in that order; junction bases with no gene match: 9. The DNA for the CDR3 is TGTGCCAGCAGTTCTGCGGGAGCCCTCCGCGAGCAGTACGTC. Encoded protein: CASSSAGALREQYV.

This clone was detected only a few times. The CDR3 nucleotides read TGTGCCAGCAGTCTAGACGGGCCGACACCCCTCCACTTT. This sequence encodes CASSLDGPTPLHF. The chain recombines TRBV6-5 with TRBJ1-6; D is unclear. Trimming removed 5 bases at V and 11 bases at J, with 13 bases between. CDR3 length: 13 residues. Germline CDR1 MNHEY, CDR2 SVGAGI.

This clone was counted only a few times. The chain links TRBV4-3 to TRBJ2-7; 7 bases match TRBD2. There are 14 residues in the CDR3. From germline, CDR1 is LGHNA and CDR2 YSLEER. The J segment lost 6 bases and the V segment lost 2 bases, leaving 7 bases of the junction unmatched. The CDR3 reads CASSQSWREGEQYF. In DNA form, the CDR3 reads TGCGCCAGCAGCCAATCCTGGAGGGAGGGCGAGCAGTACTTC.

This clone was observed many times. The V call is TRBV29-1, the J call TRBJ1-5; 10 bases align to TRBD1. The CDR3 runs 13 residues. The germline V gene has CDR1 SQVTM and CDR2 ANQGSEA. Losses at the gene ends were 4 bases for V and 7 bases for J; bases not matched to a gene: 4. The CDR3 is CSVGGTGVQPQHF. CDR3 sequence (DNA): TGCAGCGTTGGGGGGACAGGGGTACAGCCCCAGCATTTT. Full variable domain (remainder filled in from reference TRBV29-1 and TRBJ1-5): SAVISQKPSRDICQRGTSLTIQCQVDSQVTMMFWYRQQPGQSLTLIATANQGSEATYESGFVIDKFPISRPNLTFSTLTVSNMSPEDSSIYLCSVGGTGVQPQHFGDGTRLSIL.

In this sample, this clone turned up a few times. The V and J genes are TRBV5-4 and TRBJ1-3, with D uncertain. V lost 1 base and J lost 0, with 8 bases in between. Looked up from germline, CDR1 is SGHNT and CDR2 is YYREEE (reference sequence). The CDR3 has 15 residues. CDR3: CASSLSGNSGNTIYF. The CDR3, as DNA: TGTGCCAGCAGCTTGTCCGGTAACTCTGGAAACACCATATATTTT.

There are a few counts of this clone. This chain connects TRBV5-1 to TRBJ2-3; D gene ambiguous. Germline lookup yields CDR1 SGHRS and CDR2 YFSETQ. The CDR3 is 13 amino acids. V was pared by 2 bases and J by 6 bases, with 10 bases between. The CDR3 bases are TGCGCCAGCAGCTTCGAGAGTCTCGATACGCAGTATTTT. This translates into CASSFESLDTQYF. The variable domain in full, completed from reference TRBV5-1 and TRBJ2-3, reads KAGVTQTPRYLIKTRGQQVTLSCSPISGHRSVSWYQQTPGQGLQFLFEYFSETQRNKGNFPGRFSGRQFSNSRSEMNVSTLELGDSALYLCASSFESLDTQYFGPGTRLTVL.

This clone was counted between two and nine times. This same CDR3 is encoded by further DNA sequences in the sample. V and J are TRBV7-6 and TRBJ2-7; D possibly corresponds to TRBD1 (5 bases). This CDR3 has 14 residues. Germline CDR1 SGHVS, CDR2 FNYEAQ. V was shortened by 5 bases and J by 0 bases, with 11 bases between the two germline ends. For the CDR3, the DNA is TGTGCCAGCAGCCGTACCGACAGCTCCTACGAGCAGTACTTC. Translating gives CASSRTDSSYEQYF.

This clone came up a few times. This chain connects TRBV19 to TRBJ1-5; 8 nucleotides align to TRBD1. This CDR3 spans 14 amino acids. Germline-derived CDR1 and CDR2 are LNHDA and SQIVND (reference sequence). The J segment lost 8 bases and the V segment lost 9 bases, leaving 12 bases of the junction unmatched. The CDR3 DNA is TGTGCCAGCTCTGGACAGGGCGAGATGGAGCCCCAGCATTTT. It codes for CASSGQGEMEPQHF.

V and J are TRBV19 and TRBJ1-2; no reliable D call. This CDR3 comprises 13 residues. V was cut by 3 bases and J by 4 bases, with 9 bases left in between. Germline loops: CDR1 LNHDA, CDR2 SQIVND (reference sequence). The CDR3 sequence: CASSMNGPYGYTF. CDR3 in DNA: TGTGCCAGTAGTATGAACGGACCCTATGGCTACACCTTC.

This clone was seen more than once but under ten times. The CDR3 region has the DNA TGTGCCAGCAGCCCGCAAGAGACCCAGTACTTC. Amino acid sequence: CASSPQETQYF. J is TRBJ2-5 and V is TRBV6-1; D gene uncertain. The V end lost 6 bases, the J end lost 2 bases, and 4 bases lay between the germline ends. The CDR3 sequence is 11 residues long. Germline assignment: CDR1 MNHNS and CDR2 SASEGT.

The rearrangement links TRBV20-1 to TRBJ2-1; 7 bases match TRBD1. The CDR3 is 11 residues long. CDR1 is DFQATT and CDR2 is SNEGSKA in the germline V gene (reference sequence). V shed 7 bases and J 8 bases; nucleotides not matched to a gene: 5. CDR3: CSVQGVYEQFF. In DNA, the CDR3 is TGCAGTGTCCAGGGGGTTTATGAGCAGTTCTTC.

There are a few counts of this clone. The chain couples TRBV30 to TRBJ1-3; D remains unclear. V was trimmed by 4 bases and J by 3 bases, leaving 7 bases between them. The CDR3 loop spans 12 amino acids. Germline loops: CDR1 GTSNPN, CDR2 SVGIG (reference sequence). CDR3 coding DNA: TGTGCCTGGAAAGAAAGTGGAAACACCATATATTTT. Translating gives CAWKESGNTIYF.

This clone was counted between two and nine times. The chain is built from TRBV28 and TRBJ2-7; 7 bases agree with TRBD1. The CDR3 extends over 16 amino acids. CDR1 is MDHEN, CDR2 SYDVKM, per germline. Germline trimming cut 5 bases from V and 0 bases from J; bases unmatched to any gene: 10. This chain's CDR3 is CASSPSTGSSSYEQYV. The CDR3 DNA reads TGTGCCAGCAGTCCGTCGACAGGGAGTAGCTCCTACGAGCAGTACGTC.

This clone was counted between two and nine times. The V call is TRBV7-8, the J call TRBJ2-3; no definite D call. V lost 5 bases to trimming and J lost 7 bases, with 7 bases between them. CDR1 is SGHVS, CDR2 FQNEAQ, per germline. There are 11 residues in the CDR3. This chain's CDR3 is CASSPLNTQYF. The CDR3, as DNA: TGTGCCAGCAGCCCGCTAAATACGCAGTATTTT.

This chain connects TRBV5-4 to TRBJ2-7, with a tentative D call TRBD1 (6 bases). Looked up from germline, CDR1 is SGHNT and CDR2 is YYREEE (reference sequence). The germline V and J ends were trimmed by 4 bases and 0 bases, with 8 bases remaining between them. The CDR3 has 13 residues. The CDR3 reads CASSEDSSYEQYF. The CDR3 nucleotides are TGTGCCAGCAGCGAGGACAGCTCCTACGAGCAGTACTTC.

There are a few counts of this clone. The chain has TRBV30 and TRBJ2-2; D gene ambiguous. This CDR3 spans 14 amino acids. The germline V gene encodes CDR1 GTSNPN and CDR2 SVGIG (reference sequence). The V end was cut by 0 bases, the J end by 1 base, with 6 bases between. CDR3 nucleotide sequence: TGTGCCTGGAGTGTTATACAGAACACCGGGGAGCTGTTTTTT. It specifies CAWSVIQNTGELFF.

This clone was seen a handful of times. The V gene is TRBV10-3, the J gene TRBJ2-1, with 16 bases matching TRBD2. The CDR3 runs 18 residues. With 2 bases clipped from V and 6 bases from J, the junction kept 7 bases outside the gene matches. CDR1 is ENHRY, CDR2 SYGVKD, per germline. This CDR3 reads CAISEPGTSGRAFNEQFF. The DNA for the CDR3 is TGTGCCATCAGTGAGCCGGGGACTAGCGGGAGGGCCTTCAATGAGCAGTTCTTC.